What follows are 6 T cell receptor beta chains derived from one specimen sequenced in a study of long-term antiretroviral therapy in people with HIV. A v3.0 immunoSEQ assay was performed at survey level. Sequencing used immunoSEQ multiplex PCR; TCRdb keeps in-frame clones, though not all of them. This repertoire shows about 16,000 clones, about three quarters found once; its top ten account for over 20%. The sample consisted of unsorted PBMCs, taken 2.1 years after starting antiretroviral therapy. Receptor source: a man between 40 and 49 years old with HIV.

The chain employs TRBV29-1 and TRBJ1-2; TRBD1 might be the D (6 bases). The CDR3 is 13 residues long. Germline V CDR1 and CDR2: SQVTM, ANQGSEA. Trimming left V 7 bases short and J 8 bases short, with 20 bases between. CDR3 DNA sequence: TGCAGCGACTCAGGGGCCCTAATTGGGGGCTACACCTTC. This gives the protein CSDSGALIGGYTF.

This sequence joins TRBV7-9 and TRBJ1-3; D perhaps matches TRBD1 (5 bases). The CDR3 is 15 amino acids. Deletions cut 1 base from V and 6 bases from J, with 13 bases between. CDR1 is SEHNR, CDR2 FQNEAQ, per germline (reference sequence). Written as DNA, the CDR3 is TGTGCCAGCAGCTTAGGGGCCCTGACAGTAAACACCATATATTTT. Translating gives CASSLGALTVNTIYF.

The chain has TRBV19 and TRBJ1-2; D gene ambiguous. From germline, CDR1 is LNHDA and CDR2 SQIVND (reference sequence). The length of the CDR3 is 16 residues. Trimming stripped 1 base from V and 1 base from J, with 13 bases between. In nucleotides, the CDR3 is TGTGCCAGTAGTATAGCCCCCGGGATGGGTAACTATGGCTACACCTTC. Protein: CASSIAPGMGNYGYTF.

A single count supports this clone. CDR3 bases: TGTGCCAGCAGTTTATTAGGCGGGGGCGGATACGAGCAGTACTTC. Translating it yields CASSLLGGGGYEQYF. The V and J genes are TRBV27 and TRBJ2-7, with D possibly TRBD2 on 7 matching bases. V lost 1 base and J 4 bases, leaving 14 bases between the germline ends. Per the germline V gene, CDR1 is MNHEY and CDR2 is SMNVEV (reference sequence). The CDR3 length is 15 residues.

The chain has TRBV6-1 and TRBJ1-2; 8 bases match TRBD1. CDR1 is MNHNS and CDR2 is SASEGT in the germline V gene. The CDR3 runs to 17 residues. With 2 bases clipped from V and 2 bases from J, the junction kept 10 bases outside the gene matches. Written as DNA, the CDR3 is TGTGCCAGCAGTGAATCTGTAGGACAGGGTACCAACTATGGCTACACCTTC. Translation: CASSESVGQGTNYGYTF.

The chain has TRBV19 and TRBJ2-1, with 9 nucleotides matching TRBD1. CDR1 and CDR2 (germline): LNHDA, SQIVND (reference sequence). V lost 6 bases and J lost 3; bases outside the gene matches: 6. The CDR3 extends over 15 amino acids. CDR3 in DNA: TGTGCCAGTAGCCTGGGACAGGGCCTCTACAATGAGCAGTTCTTC. As protein: CASSLGQGLYNEQFF.